This TCR beta chain was documented in a study of T cells in Graves' hyperthyroidism and ophthalmopathy. Whole-study results and caveats: In the analysis, a 13 V-J model separated ophthalmopathy from stable hyperthyroidism.

In its sample, this clonotype was seen many times. Its antigen is still unknown. Graves' hyperthyroidism showing no ophthalmopathy progression within 18 months was considered stable. Each diagnosis drew on symptoms, thyroxine, TRAb, thyroid ultrasound and orbital computed tomography findings. The PBMCs were sourced from fresh peripheral blood (approximately 9 ml). The CDR3 has 12 amino acids. V lost 6 bases, J lost 5 bases, and 4 bases stayed unmatched. Germline loops: CDR1 DFQATT, CDR2 SNEGSKA (reference sequence). Researchers took RNA transcripts and amplified the TCR beta CDR3 regions from them. The study used the HTBI primer set for a first-round RT-PCR of the TCR CDR3. TCRdb independently ran MiXCR on the multiplex PCR reads; one entry per CDR3 protein. Here the sample spans about 360,000 distinct CDR3 sequences, 19% being singletons.

This TCR derives from a woman younger than 35 with Graves' hyperthyroidism. This rearrangement joins TRBV20-1 to TRBJ1-1, with 9 bases aligning to TRBD1. The source material was blood. The CDR3 reads CSARQGGTEAFF. CDR3 sequence (DNA): TGCAGTGCGCGACAGGGGGGGACTGAAGCTTTCTTT.